Presented here are 23 T cell receptor beta chains from one specimen sequenced in a study of T cell clusters in autoimmune cytopenias (dated by TCRdb to the late 2010s). TRB amplification used 200 to 300 ng of peripheral blood genomic DNA, tens of thousands of genome equivalents, per sample. The sequencer was an Illumina MiSeq. Multiplex PCR with a touch-down protocol amplified TRB rearrangements, with the TRB-A and TRB-B primer pools combined in a single tube. TCRdb reprocessed the reads into one record per CDR3 protein sequence, lacking DNA. The sample's own table lists under 3,500 distinct CDR3 sequences. The ten biggest clones cover approximately 35% of the sample. Sample: peripheral blood. The source of these receptors is a human donor with an autoimmune cytopenia or autoimmune hepatitis (not recorded which).

This chain uses TRBV2 with TRBJ2-1. The CDR3 covers 15 residues. Germline CDR1 SNHLY, CDR2 FYNNEI. CDR3 amino acids: CASSDDGTSNNEQFF. The whole variable domain, remainder taken from reference TRBV2 and TRBJ2-1, is EPEVTQTPSHQVTQMGQEVILRCVPISNHLYFYWYRQILGQKVEFLVSFYNNEISEKSEIFDDQFSVERPDGSNFTLKIRSTKLEDSAMYFCASSDDGTSNNEQFFGPGTRLTVL.

The V call is TRBV20-1, the J call TRBJ2-2; TCRdb picks TRBD1, but there is no DNA to check that call. The V gene's germline CDR1 is DFQATT and CDR2 SNEGSKA (reference sequence). This CDR3 is built from 17 residues. The CDR3 here is CSARGGDARGLAGELFF.

The rearrangement links TRBV9 to TRBJ2-7; TCRdb gives TRBD1 as the D gene, but with no DNA this cannot be confirmed. The germline CDR1 and CDR2 sequences are SGDLS and YYNGEE. The CDR3 is 14 residues long. The chain's CDR3 is CASSRDSHSYEQYF.

The chain recombines TRBV12-3 or TRBV12-4 with TRBJ2-7; TCRdb names TRBD2, which stays unverified in the absence of DNA. The length of the CDR3 is 15 residues. CDR3 amino acids: CASRTGAGGAYEQYF.

This rearrangement joins TRBV6-1 to TRBJ2-7; the TCRdb D gene call, TRBD1, has no DNA to confirm it. The germline V gene encodes CDR1 MNHNS and CDR2 SASEGT. This CDR3 region has 15 residues. The CDR3 sequence is CASSEARQGTYEQYF.

This rearrangement joins TRBV7-9 to TRBJ1-3; TCRdb reports TRBD1, a call that lacks DNA to check it against. The CDR3 covers 15 residues. CDR1 is SEHNR, CDR2 FQNEAQ, per germline (reference sequence). The CDR3 protein is CASSRGQGVGNTIYF.

The V and J genes are TRBV20-1 and TRBJ2-1. This CDR3 spans 12 amino acids. Germline lookup yields CDR1 DFQATT and CDR2 SNEGSKA (reference sequence). CDR3 protein: CSAIGGGDEQFF.

In terms of frequency, this clonotype is medium-sized. The genes are TRBV6-5 and TRBJ1-3. The germline gives CDR1 MNHEY, CDR2 SVGAGI. The CDR3 sequence is 16 residues long. CDR3 in amino acids: CASSYGGGFSGNTIYF.

This clonotype is labeled medium-sized based on frequency. The chain joins TRBV19 to TRBJ1-2; lacking DNA, the TRBD1 call made by TCRdb goes unchecked. Looked up from germline, CDR1 is LNHDA and CDR2 is SQIVND (reference sequence). CDR3 size: 15 residues. CDR3 sequence reads: CASSSARDRDYGYTF.

This clonotype is labeled medium-sized based on frequency. The chain links TRBV12-3 or TRBV12-4 to TRBJ2-1; the D gene TCRdb calls, TRBD1, cannot be checked with no DNA. CDR3 length: 13 amino acids. The CDR3 reads CASRDGTGSDLFF.

The chain employs TRBV7-2 and TRBJ1-5. The CDR3 is 15 amino acids. The germline gives CDR1 SGHTA, CDR2 FQGNSA. The CDR3 protein is CASSPERGGNQPQHF.

This clonotype registers medium-sized by frequency. The rearrangement links TRBV12-3 or TRBV12-4 to TRBJ2-3; absent DNA, TCRdb's TRBD2 call cannot be checked. CDR3 length: 15 residues. The CDR3 sequence: CASRFSVAHTDTQYF.

The chain recombines TRBV7-9 with TRBJ2-5; lacking DNA, the TRBD2 call made by TCRdb goes unchecked. The CDR3 spans 17 residues. CDR1 and CDR2 (germline): SEHNR, FQNEAQ (reference sequence). CDR3 region: CASSLDQTASLQETQYF. The whole variable domain, remainder taken from reference TRBV7-9 and TRBJ2-5, is DTGVSQNPRHKITKRGQNVTFRCDPISEHNRLYWYRQTLGQGPEFLTYFQNEAQLEKSRLLSDRFSAERPKGSFSTLEIQRTEQGDSAMYLCASSLDQTASLQETQYFGPGTRLLVL.

CDR3 loop: CSAFPGLADNYRGWQQETQYF. The V and J genes are TRBV20-1 and TRBJ2-5; the TCRdb call, TRBD2, lacks DNA for checking. This CDR3 spans 21 amino acids. Germline CDR1 DFQATT, CDR2 SNEGSKA (reference sequence).

This chain joins TRBV7-9 and TRBJ2-1; TCRdb's D gene call, TRBD1, goes unchecked for lack of DNA. Germline V gene data show CDR1 as SEHNR and CDR2 as FQNEAQ (reference sequence). This CDR3 spans 19 amino acids. The CDR3 protein is CASSLASPFSGQGYNEQFF.

The V and J genes are TRBV7-2 and TRBJ1-5; the TCRdb D gene call, TRBD1, has no DNA to confirm it. The CDR3 sequence is 14 residues long. Germline V gene lookup returns CDR1 SGHTA and CDR2 FQGNSA. The chain's CDR3 is CASSLLGGNQPQHF.

This clonotype ranks as medium-sized in terms of frequency. This rearrangement joins TRBV13 to TRBJ2-7; TCRdb's D call, TRBD1, is unchecked because there is no DNA. In germline, CDR1 is PRHDT, CDR2 FYEKMQ (reference sequence). CDR3 size: 13 residues. CDR3 sequence: CASTYRGYYEQYF.

This clonotype is identified as medium-sized from frequency. The chain carries TRBV18 and TRBJ2-3; TCRdb lists TRBD2, though no DNA is available to test this call. Per the germline V gene, CDR1 is KGHSH and CDR2 is LQKENI. The CDR3 totals 13 residues. The CDR3 region is CASSEGPGDTQYF.

The V and J genes are TRBV5-6 and TRBJ2-5; TCRdb's D call of TRBD2 is untestable without DNA. This CDR3 spans 17 amino acids. From germline, CDR1 is SGHDT and CDR2 YYEEEE. CDR3 region: CASSLWASGGFQETQYF.

Its frequency marks this clonotype as medium-sized. The CDR3 is CASSGLAGRRGGELFF. This chain links TRBV6-5 with TRBJ2-2; the D gene TCRdb calls, TRBD2, cannot be checked with no DNA. The CDR3 runs 16 residues. CDR1 MNHEY and CDR2 SVGAGI come from the germline V gene.

This clonotype is labeled medium-sized based on frequency. The rearrangement uses TRBV27 and TRBJ2-7; TCRdb's D gene call, TRBD1, goes unchecked for lack of DNA. CDR1 and CDR2 (germline): MNHEY, SMNVEV (reference sequence). The CDR3 runs to 14 residues. CDR3 amino acids: CASAPGTEYYEQYF.

The chain is built from TRBV6-5 and TRBJ2-7; TCRdb selects TRBD2, and the lack of DNA leaves this call unchecked. Germline lookup yields CDR1 MNHEY and CDR2 SVGAGI. The CDR3 is made up of 16 amino acids. CDR3 region: CASSYTLAGGPYEQYF.

This clonotype is medium-sized by frequency. The rearrangement links TRBV6-5 to TRBJ2-7; TCRdb's D call, TRBD2, is unchecked because there is no DNA. This CDR3 contains 15 residues. The germline V gene has CDR1 MNHEY and CDR2 SVGAGI. Here the CDR3 reads CAIKKAGSRNGEQYF.